In this sample, the clone carrying this TCR beta chain turned up many times. Its target is unknown. The data were obtained in a study of early T cells in non-severe SARS-CoV-2 infection. General study points: Anti-spike CD8 specificities were favored by VDJdb matching, whose results missed private and CD4 specificities.

cDNA molecules, individually, were tagged with unique molecular identifiers. TCRdb itself ran the 5' RACE reads through MiXCR, one entry per CDR3 protein. The repertoire holds around 86,000 distinct CDR3 sequences, with about 14% as singletons. Sequencing was performed on whole blood. The TCR was taken from an adult who was a healthcare worker with PCR-confirmed SARS-CoV-2 infection or an uninfected control (not recorded which).

As DNA, the CDR3 is TGTGCCAGCACCCGTGACCAGCTGAACACCGGGGAGCTGTTTTTT. This sequence encodes CASTRDQLNTGELFF. The chain is built from TRBV11-2 and TRBJ2-2, with unresolved D. Germline V gene lookup returns CDR1 SGHAT and CDR2 FQNNGV. Trimming pared 7 bases from V and 1 base from J, leaving 13 bases between. The CDR3 spans 15 residues.